Listed here is a single TCR beta chain. The entry originates in a study of response to subunit inactivated influenza vaccine. Germline lookup yields CDR1 SGHRS and CDR2 YFSETQ. This CDR3 region has 14 residues. J gave up 4 bases and V 4 bases, and 5 bases lay outside the gene matches. Each CDR3 protein is one row after TCRdb ran MiXCR on the RT-PCR reads. Here the sample spans about 610,000 distinct CDR3 sequences, 11% to 15% being singletons. This sequence was found in a man in his fifties who received an inactivated influenza vaccine. The starting material was PBMCs from blood, obtained about 12 days after vaccination. The chain combines TRBV5-1 with TRBJ1-3, with 7 bases aligning to TRBD1. CDR3 sequence reads: CASSGGTVGNTIYF. Written as DNA, the CDR3 is TGCGCCAGCAGCGGCGGGACAGTAGGAAACACCATATATTTT. The entire variable domain, with the rest obtained from reference TRBV5-1 and TRBJ1-3, is as follows: KAGVTQTPRYLIKTRGQQVTLSCSPISGHRSVSWYQQTPGQGLQFLFEYFSETQRNKGNFPGRFSGRQFSNSRSEMNVSTLELGDSALYLCASSGGTVGNTIYFGEGSWLTVV.